This TCR beta chain came from a study of blood T cell repertoires in COVID-19. Study in general: Samples came from the United States, Italy and Spain, spanning acute and convalescent COVID-19. Sources were T cells, B-cell-depleted T cells, or PBMCs; the material itself was cDNA or gDNA.

Study processing details: Amplification with reference gene primers provided the estimates of nucleated cell counts. Clones were sequenced by immunoSEQ multiplex PCR, and TCRdb holds only the in-frame ones, with some missing. V and J calls and clone size are as listed in that table; D and trimming were resolved from the DNA. The sample holds around 270,000 clones, roughly 86% seen once. The junction had 2 bases not matched to a gene; V was cut back by 6 bases and J by 9 bases. CDR1 is MNHEY, CDR2 SVGAGI, per germline. The CDR3 loop spans 13 amino acids. The sequenced sample consisted of peripheral blood. The chain carries TRBV6-5 and TRBJ1-6, with TRBD1 identical over 10 bases. The receptor was derived from a man aged 40-49 years who had recovered from COVID-19. Here the CDR3 reads CASRDRGGSPLHF. CDR3 DNA: TGTGCCAGCAGGGACAGGGGGGGTTCACCCCTCCACTTT.